Sequencing of this TCR beta chain was carried out in a study of control samples from healthy donors and cancer patients (dated by TCRdb to 2018 to 2020). This clone was recorded once. It lacks a known antigen. Nothing much larger sits one base from this clone, and base qualities are not available. For CDR1 and CDR2, the germline V gene lists ENHRY and SYGVKD. V was cut back by 0 bases and J by 9 bases, leaving a gap of 17 bases between them. Spanning cysteine to phenylalanine, the CDR3 consists of 15 amino acids. Only the CDR3 DNA is retained, 45 bases long and in frame from the first base. Library construction relied on the immunoSEQ multiplex PCR assay. Not all clones reach the TCRdb copy of this immuneACCESS table, which keeps in-frame sequences only. Checked studies attribute under half of the gap to unresolved V genes and leave the rest unexplained. For this sample the table gives just over 30,000 clones, of which around 94% were detected only once. The ten largest clones represent about 7% of the sample.

The TCR originated in a man in his sixties in good health. The specimen was blood. The V and J genes are TRBV10-3 and TRBJ2-5; D gene: possibly TRBD1, on 6 matching bases. CDR3 sequence: CAISESGGAGSSQYF. The bases are TGTGCCATCAGTGAGTCAGGGGGTGCAGGGAGTTCCCAGTACTTC.